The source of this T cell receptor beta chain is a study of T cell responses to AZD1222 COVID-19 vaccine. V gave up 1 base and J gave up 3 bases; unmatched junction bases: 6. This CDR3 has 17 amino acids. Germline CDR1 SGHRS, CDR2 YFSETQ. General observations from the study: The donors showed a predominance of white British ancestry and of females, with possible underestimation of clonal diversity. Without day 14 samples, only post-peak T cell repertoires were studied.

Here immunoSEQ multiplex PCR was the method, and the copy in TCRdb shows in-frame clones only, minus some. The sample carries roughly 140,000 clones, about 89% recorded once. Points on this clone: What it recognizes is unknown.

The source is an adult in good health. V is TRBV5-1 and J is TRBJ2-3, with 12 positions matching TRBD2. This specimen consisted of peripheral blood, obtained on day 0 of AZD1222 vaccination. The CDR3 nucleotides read TGCGCCAGCAGCTTGCCTAGCGGGAGGGCTAGAACAGATACGCAGTATTTT. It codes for CASSLPSGRARTDTQYF.